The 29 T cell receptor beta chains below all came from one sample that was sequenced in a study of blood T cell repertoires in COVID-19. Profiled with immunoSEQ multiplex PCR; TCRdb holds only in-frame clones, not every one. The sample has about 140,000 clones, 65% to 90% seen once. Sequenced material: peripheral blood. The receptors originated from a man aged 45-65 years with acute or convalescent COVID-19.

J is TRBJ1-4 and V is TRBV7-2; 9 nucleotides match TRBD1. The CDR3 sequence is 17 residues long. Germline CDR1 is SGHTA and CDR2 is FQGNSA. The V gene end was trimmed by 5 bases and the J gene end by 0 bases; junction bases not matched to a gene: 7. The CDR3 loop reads CASSPMDRGATNEKLFF. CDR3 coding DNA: TGTGCCAGCAGCCCAATGGACAGGGGAGCAACTAATGAAAAACTGTTTTTT.

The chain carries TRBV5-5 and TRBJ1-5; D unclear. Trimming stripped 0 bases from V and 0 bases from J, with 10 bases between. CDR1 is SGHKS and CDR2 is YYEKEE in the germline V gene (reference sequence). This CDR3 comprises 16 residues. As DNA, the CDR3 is TGTGCCAGCAGCTTGGGTAGCATTAATAGCAATCAGCCCCAGCATTTT. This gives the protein CASSLGSINSNQPQHF. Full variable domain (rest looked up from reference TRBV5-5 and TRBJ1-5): DAGVTQSPTHLIKTRGQQVTLRCSPISGHKSVSWYQQVLGQGPQFIFQYYEKEERGRGNFPDRFSARQFPNYSSELNVNALLLGDSALYLCASSLGSINSNQPQHFGDGTRLSIL.

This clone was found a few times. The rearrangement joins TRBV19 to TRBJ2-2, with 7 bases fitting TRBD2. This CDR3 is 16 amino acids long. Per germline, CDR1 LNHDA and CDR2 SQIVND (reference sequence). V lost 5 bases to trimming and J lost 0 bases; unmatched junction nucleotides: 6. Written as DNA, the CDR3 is TGTGCCAGTAGTGATGACGGGACTACGAACACCGGGGAGCTGTTTTTT. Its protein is CASSDDGTTNTGELFF.

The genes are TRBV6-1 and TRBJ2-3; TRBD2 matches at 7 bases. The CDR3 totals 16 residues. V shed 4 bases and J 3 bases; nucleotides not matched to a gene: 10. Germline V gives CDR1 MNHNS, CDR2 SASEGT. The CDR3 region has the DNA TGTGCCAGCAGTGGGGGGAGCGGGATATGGACAGATACGCAGTATTTT. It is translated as CASSGGSGIWTDTQYF.

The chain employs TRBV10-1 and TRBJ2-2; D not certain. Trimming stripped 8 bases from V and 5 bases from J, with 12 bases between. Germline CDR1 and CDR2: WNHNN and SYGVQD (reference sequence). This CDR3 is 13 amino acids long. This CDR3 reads CASGRTETGELFF. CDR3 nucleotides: TGCGCCAGCGGAAGAACAGAGACCGGGGAGCTGTTTTTT.

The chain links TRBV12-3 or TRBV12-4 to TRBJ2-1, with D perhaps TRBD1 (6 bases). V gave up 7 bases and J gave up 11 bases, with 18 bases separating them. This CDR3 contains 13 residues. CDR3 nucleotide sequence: TGTGCCAGCAACCCCAGGGGTACAGATAAGCAGTTCTTC. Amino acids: CASNPRGTDKQFF.

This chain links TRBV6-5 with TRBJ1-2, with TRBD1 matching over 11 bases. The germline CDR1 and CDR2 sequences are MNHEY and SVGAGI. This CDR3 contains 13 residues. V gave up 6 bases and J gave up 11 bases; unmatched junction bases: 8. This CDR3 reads CASSGTGGGGYTF. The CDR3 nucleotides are TGTGCCAGCAGCGGGACAGGGGGTGGTGGGTACACCTTC.

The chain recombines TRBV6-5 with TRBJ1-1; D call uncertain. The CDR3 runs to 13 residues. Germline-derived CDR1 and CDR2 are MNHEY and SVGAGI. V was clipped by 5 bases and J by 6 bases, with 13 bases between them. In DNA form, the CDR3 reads TGTGCCAGCAGTCCCCTACGCCCCTCTGAAGCTTTCTTT. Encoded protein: CASSPLRPSEAFF.

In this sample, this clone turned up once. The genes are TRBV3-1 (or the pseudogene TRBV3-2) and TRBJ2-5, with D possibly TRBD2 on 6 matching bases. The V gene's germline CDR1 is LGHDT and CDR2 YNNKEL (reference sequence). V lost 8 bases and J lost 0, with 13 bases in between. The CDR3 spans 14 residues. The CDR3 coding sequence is TGTGCCAGCCTCCCTAGCGCGAACCAAGAGACCCAGTACTTC. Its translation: CASLPSANQETQYF.

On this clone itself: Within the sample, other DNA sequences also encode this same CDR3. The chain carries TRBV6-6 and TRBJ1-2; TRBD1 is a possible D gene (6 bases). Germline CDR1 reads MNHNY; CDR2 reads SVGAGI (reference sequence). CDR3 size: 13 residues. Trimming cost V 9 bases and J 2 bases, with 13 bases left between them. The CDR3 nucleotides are TGTGCCAGTTCGCTCACAGGGAACTATGGCTACACCTTC. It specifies CASSLTGNYGYTF.

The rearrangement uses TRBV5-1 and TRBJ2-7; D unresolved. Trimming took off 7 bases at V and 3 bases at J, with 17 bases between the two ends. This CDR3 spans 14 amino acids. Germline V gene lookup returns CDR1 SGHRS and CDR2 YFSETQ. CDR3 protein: CASGPEAYGYEQYF. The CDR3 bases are TGCGCCAGCGGTCCAGAGGCTTATGGCTACGAGCAGTACTTC.

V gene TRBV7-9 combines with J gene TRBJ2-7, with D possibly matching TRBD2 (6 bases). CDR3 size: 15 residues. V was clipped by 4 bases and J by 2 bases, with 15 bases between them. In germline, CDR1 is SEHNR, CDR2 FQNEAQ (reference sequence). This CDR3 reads CASSSLAPRAYEQYF. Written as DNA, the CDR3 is TGTGCCAGCAGCTCTCTAGCGCCAAGAGCCTACGAGCAGTACTTC. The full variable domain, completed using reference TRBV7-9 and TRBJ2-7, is DTGVSQNPRHKITKRGQNVTFRCDPISEHNRLYWYRQTLGQGPEFLTYFQNEAQLEKSRLLSDRFSAERPKGSFSTLEIQRTEQGDSAMYLCASSSLAPRAYEQYFGPGTRLTVT.

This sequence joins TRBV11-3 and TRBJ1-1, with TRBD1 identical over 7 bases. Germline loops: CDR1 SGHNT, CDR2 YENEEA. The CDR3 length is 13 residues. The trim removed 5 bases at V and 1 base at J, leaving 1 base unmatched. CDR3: CASSRTGNTEAFF. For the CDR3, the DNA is TGTGCCAGCAGCCGGACAGGGAACACTGAAGCTTTCTTT.

CDR3 DNA sequence: TGTGCCAGCAGCGTAGATTTGGGGGGAACTGAAGCTTTCTTT. Protein product: CASSVDLGGTEAFF. The chain has TRBV9 and TRBJ1-1; the D gene is possibly TRBD1 (5 bases). CDR1 SGDLS and CDR2 YYNGEE come from the germline V gene. The V gene lost 0 bases and the J gene lost 5 bases, with 11 bases spanning the gap. The CDR3 sequence is 14 residues long.

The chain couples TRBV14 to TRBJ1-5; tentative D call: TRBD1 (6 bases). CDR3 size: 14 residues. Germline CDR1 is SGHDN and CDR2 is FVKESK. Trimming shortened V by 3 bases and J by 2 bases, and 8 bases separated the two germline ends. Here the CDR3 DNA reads TGTGCCAGCAGCCAGGGGGCTGGCAATCAGCCCCAGCATTTT. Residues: CASSQGAGNQPQHF.

The CDR3 region has the DNA TGTGCCAGCAGCTTAGATGGGCACAGGAACCAAAAAGCTTTCTTT. Encoded protein: CASSLDGHRNQKAFF. The chain combines TRBV11-2 with TRBJ1-1, with a weak D call TRBD1 (5 bases). V was trimmed by 0 bases and J by 9 bases, leaving 17 bases between them. The germline V gene encodes CDR1 SGHAT and CDR2 FQNNGV. The length of the CDR3 is 15 residues.

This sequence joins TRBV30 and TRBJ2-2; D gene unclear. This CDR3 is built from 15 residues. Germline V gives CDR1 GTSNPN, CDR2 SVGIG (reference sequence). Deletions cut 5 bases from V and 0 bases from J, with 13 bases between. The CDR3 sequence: CAWAGVPTNTGELFF. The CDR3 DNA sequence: TGTGCCTGGGCCGGTGTGCCGACGAACACCGGGGAGCTGTTTTTT.

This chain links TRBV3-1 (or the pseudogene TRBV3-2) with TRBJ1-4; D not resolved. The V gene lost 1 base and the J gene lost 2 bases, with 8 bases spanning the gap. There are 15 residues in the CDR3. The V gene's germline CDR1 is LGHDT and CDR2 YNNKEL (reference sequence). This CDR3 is CASSQALATNEKLFF. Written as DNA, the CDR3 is TGTGCCAGCAGCCAAGCCCTTGCGACTAATGAAAAACTGTTTTTT.

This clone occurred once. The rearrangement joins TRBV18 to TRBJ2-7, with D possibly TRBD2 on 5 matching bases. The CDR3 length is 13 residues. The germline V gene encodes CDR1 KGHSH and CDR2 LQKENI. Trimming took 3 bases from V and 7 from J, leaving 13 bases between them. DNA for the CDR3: TGTGCCAGCTCACCCGGGGATTCGAGGGAGCAGTACTTC. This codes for CASSPGDSREQYF.

The CDR3 here is CASSLGPQGYEQYF. CDR3 coding DNA: TGCGCCAGCAGCTTGGGGCCCCAGGGCTACGAGCAGTACTTC. V and J are TRBV5-1 and TRBJ2-7, with a weak D call TRBD1 (5 bases). The CDR3 covers 14 residues. V lost 0 bases to trimming and J lost 3 bases, with 10 bases between them. CDR1 is SGHRS and CDR2 is YFSETQ in the germline V gene. Looking up the rest from reference TRBV5-1 and TRBJ2-7 gives the full variable domain: KAGVTQTPRYLIKTRGQQVTLSCSPISGHRSVSWYQQTPGQGLQFLFEYFSETQRNKGNFPGRFSGRQFSNSRSEMNVSTLELGDSALYLCASSLGPQGYEQYFGPGTRLTVT.

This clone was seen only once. The CDR3 region has the DNA TGCGCCAGCAGCCAACTGCCCGACAGGGGCTACGAGCAGTACTTC. Its protein product is CASSQLPDRGYEQYF. V usage is TRBV4-1 and J usage is TRBJ2-7; 8 bases align to TRBD1. This CDR3 has 15 amino acids. V was pared by 2 bases and J by 3 bases, with 6 bases of the junction left unmatched. In germline, CDR1 is MGHRA, CDR2 YSYEKL.

The CDR3 sequence: CSVAGNTIYF. CDR3 DNA: TGCAGTGTGGCAGGAAACACCATATATTTT. This sequence joins TRBV20-1 and TRBJ1-3; D uncertain. Germline lookup yields CDR1 DFQATT and CDR2 SNEGSKA (reference sequence). The germline V and J ends were trimmed by 7 bases and 4 bases, with 5 bases remaining between them. The CDR3 runs to 10 residues.

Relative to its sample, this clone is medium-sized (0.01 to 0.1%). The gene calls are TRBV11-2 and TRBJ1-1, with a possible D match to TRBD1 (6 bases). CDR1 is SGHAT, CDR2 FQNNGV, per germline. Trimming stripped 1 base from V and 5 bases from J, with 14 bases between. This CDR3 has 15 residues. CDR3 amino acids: CASSLAQQGLTEAFF. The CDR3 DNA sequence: TGTGCCAGCAGCTTAGCGCAACAGGGTTTGACTGAAGCTTTCTTT.

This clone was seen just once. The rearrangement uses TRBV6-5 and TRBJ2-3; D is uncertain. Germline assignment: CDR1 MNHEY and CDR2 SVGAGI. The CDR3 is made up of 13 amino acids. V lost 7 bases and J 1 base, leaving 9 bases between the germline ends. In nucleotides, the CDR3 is TGTGCCAGCACCCTCGCGGGCACAGATACGCAGTATTTT. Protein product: CASTLAGTDTQYF.

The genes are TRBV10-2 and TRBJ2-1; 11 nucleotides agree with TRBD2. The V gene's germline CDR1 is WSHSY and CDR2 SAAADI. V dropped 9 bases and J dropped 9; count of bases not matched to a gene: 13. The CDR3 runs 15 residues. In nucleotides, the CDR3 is TGCGCCAGATATAGCGGGGGGGCGCTCTTCGGTGAGCAGTTCTTC. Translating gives CARYSGGALFGEQFF.

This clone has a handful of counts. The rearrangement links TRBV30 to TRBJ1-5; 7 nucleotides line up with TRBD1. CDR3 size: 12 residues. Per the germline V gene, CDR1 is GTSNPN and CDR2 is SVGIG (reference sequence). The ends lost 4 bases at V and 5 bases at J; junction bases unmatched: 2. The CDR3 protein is CAWTTGDQPQHF. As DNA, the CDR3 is TGTGCCTGGACTACAGGGGATCAGCCCCAGCATTTT.

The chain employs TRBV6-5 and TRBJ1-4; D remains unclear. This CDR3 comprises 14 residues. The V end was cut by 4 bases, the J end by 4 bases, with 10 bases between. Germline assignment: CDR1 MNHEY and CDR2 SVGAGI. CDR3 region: CASSFRVHNEKLFF. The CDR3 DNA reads TGTGCCAGCAGTTTCCGGGTCCATAATGAAAAACTGTTTTTT.

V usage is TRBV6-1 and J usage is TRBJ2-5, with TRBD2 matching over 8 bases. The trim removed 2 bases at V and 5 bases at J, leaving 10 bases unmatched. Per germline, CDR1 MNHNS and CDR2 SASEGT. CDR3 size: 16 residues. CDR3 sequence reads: CASSETTSASWETQYF. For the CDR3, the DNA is TGTGCCAGCAGTGAAACGACTAGCGCCTCCTGGGAGACCCAGTACTTC.

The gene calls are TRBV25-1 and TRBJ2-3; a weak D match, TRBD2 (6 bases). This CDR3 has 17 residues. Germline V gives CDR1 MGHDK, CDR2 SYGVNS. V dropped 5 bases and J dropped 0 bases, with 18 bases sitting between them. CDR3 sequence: CASSSSGGTSSTDTQYF. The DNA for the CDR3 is TGTGCCAGCAGTTCTTCAGGCGGGACGTCTAGCACAGATACGCAGTATTTT.